Listed below are T cell receptor beta chains from one sample, sequenced in a study of T-cell reconstitution after alpha-beta-depleted transplantation in children. MiXCR, applied by TCRdb to the PCR reads, yields one record per CDR3 protein. The sample includes more than 85,000 distinct CDR3 sequences, about 5.6% seen only once; the top ten take about 6%. Here the sequenced sample was PBMCs, mostly from graft donor cells, taken 60 days after TCRalphabeta/CD19-depleted stem cell transplant. These receptors were taken from a female patient younger than 10 who had a stem cell transplant for Fanconi anemia, so the T cells may come from the graft donor. Each CDR3 is given with its conserved first and last residue. The D gene is left open where the match is weak. The size entry is marked missing in some rows and otherwise reads once, few, many or a size class.

J | D | size | V | DNA | CDR3
TRBJ1-4 | NA | few | TRBV5-5 | TGTGCCAGCAGCCTTCAGGGGAGAGGTGAAAAACTGTTTTTT | CASSLQGRGEKLFF
TRBJ1-5 | TRBD1 | few | TRBV28 | TGTGCCAGCGGGGACAGGGGGCCGAGCAATCAGCCCCAGCATTTT | CASGDRGPSNQPQHF
TRBJ2-5 | NA | many | TRBV5-1 | TGCGCCAGCAGCTTGGTCGGGCCCGCGGCCCAGTACTTC | CASSLVGPAAQYF
TRBJ2-3 | TRBD2 | NA | TRBV15 | TGTGCCACCAGCAGAGATAGGCTAGCGGGGGGGCTCGGCACAGATACGCAGTATTTT | CATSRDRLAGGLGTDTQYF
TRBJ2-1 | NA | NA | TRBV20-1 | TGCAGTGCTAGAGGCAAGGTTTACAATGAGCAGTTCTTC | CSARGKVYNEQFF
TRBJ1-1 | TRBD1 | many | TRBV27 | TGTGCCAGCAGCAACACAGGGGCGGGCACTGAAGCTTTCTTT | CASSNTGAGTEAFF
TRBJ2-1 | NA | few | TRBV5-1 | TGCGCCAGCAGCTTGGTCACGGGACCGAACAATGAGCAGTTCTTC | CASSLVTGPNNEQFF
TRBJ2-1 | NA | many | TRBV5-5 | TGTGCCAGCAGCCTAGGGGGAATATCCTACAATGAGCAGTTCTTC | CASSLGGISYNEQFF
TRBJ1-1 | NA | few | TRBV13 | TGTGCCAGCAGCCCCGCGGGGGGACATAAGAACACTGAAGCTTTCTTT | CASSPAGGHKNTEAFF
TRBJ2-3 | TRBD1 | few | TRBV5-1 | TGCGCCAGCCTCATCGGACAGGGCAGTGGAGATACGCAGTATTTT | CASLIGQGSGDTQYF